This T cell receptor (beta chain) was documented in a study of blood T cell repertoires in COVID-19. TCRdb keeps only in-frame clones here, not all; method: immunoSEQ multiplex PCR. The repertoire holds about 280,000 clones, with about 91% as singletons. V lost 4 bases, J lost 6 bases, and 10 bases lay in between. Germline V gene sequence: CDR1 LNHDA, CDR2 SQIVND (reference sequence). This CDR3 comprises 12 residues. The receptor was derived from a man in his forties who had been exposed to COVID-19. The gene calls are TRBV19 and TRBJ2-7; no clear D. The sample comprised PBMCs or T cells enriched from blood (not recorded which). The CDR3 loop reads CASSNGVGEQYF. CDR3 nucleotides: TGTGCCAGTAGTAATGGAGTCGGCGAGCAGTACTTC.